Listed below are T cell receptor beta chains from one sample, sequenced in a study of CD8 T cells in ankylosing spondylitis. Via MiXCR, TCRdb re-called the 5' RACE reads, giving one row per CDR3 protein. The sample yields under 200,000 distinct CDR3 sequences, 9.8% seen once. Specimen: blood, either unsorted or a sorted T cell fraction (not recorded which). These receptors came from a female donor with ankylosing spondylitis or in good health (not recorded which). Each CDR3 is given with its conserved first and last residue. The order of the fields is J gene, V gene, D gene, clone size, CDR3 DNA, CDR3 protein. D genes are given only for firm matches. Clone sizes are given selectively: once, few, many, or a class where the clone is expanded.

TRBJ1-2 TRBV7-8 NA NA TGTGCCAGCAGCTCCGTAGAGGCCGGCTATGGCTACACCTTC CASSSVEAGYGYTF
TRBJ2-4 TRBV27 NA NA TGTGCCAGCGGTCAGGTTTTCGCCGAGTACTTC CASGQVFAEYF
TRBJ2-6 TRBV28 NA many TGTGCCAGCAGTTCCCCCTTTGAGGCCCTCCGGGGAGGGGCCAACGTCCTGACTTTC CASSSPFEALRGGANVLTF
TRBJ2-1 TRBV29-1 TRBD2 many TGCAGCGTGACTAGCGGGGACTACAATGAGCAGTTCTTC CSVTSGDYNEQFF
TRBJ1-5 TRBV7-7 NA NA TGTGCCAGCAGCTTAAATCAGCCCCAGCATTTT CASSLNQPQHF
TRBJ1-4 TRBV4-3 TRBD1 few TGCGCCAGCAGCCAAAGACAGGGAGCTAATGAAAAACTGTTTTTT CASSQRQGANEKLFF
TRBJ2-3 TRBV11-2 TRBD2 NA TGTGCCAGCAGCTTAATAGCGGGAGGAGGAGATACGCAGTATTTT CASSLIAGGGDTQYF
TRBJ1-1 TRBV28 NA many TGTGCCAGCAGTCCCCGATACACTGAAGCTTTCTTT CASSPRYTEAFF
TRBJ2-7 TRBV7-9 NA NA TGTGCCAGCAGCCAGAGTGGGAGCAAGGGCTACGAGCAGTACTTC CASSQSGSKGYEQYF
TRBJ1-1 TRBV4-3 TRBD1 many TGCGCCAGCAGCCAAGGGACAGGGGGTGAGAACACTGAAGCTTTCTTT CASSQGTGGENTEAFF
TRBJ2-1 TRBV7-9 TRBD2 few TGTGCCAGCAGCCCGTCGACTAGCGCTATATACAATGAGCAGTTCTTC CASSPSTSAIYNEQFF
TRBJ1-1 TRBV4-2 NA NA TGTGCCAGCAGCCAAATGGGGGAGAACACTGAAGCTTTCTTT CASSQMGENTEAFF
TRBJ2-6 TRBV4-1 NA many TGCGCCAGCAGCATGTATCTAGGGGATGGAAGCTTGGTGAGAGGGGCCAACGTCCTGACTTTC CASSMYLGDGSLVRGANVLTF
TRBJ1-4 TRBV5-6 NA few TGTGCCAGCAGCTTGGGCGAAGGGGCTGCAGAAAAACTGTTTTTT CASSLGEGAAEKLFF
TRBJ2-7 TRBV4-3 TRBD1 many TGCGCCAGCAGCCAAGACGGAGGACAGGGGGTCTACGAGCAGTACTTC CASSQDGGQGVYEQYF
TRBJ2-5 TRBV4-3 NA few TGCGCCAGCAGCCAAGCGGGGAGGCAAGAGACCCAGTACTTC CASSQAGRQETQYF
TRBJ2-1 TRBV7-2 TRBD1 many TGTGCCAGCAGCTTAGATATGACAGGGACCTACAATGAGCAGTTCTTC CASSLDMTGTYNEQFF
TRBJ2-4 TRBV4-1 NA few TGCGCCAGCAGCCAAGAGGCCCCCCGGGTGAGGGGGGGAGACATTCAGTACTTC CASSQEAPRVRGGDIQYF
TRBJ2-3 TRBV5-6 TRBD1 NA TGTGCCAGCAGCAATCCCGGGACAGGACCCACAGATACGCAGTATTTT CASSNPGTGPTDTQYF
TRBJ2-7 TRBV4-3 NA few TGCGCCAGCAGCCCGGCCGGGGGCCTTACCTACGAGCAGTACTTC CASSPAGGLTYEQYF
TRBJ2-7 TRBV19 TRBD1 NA TGTGCCACTATGACAGGGGGCGAGCAGTACTTC CATMTGGEQYF
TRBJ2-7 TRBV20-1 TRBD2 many TGCAGTGCTAGAGACGGACTAGCGGGAGGCTACGAGCAGTACTTC CSARDGLAGGYEQYF
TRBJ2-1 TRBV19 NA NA TGTGCCACCTGGCTGGGGGCTGAGCAGTTCTTC CATWLGAEQFF
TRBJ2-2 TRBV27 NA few TGTGCCAGCAGTTTTGGTGCGAACACCGGGGAGCTGTTTTTT CASSFGANTGELFF
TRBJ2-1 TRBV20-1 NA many TGCAGTGCTCCTACCCGGAATGAGCAGTTCTTC CSAPTRNEQFF
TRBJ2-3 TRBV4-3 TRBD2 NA TGCGTTGACAGCCAAGATACCAGCGGGACTGTAGATACGCAGTATTTT CVDSQDTSGTVDTQYF